A single sample is the source of the 23 T cell receptor beta chains below, sequenced in a study of T cells in Graves' hyperthyroidism and ophthalmopathy. RNA transcripts gave rise to amplified TCR beta CDR3 regions. RT-PCR in the first round (using the HTBI primer set) targeted the TCR CDR3. One entry per CDR3 protein results from TCRdb running MiXCR on the multiplex PCR reads. The table has 500,000 to 600,000 distinct CDR3 sequences, around 20% seen once; the top ten hold roughly 44%. The source material was blood. The receptors come from a man aged 35-49 years with Graves' ophthalmopathy.

This clonotype has a count of ten or more. V usage is TRBV28 and J usage is TRBJ2-2; 11 bases are shared with TRBD2. Germline CDR1 and CDR2: MDHEN and SYDVKM. The CDR3 spans 16 residues. Trimming at V came to 3 bases and at J to 7 bases, leaving 7 bases not matched to a gene. The CDR3: CASSFLAGGPSGELFF. DNA of the CDR3: TGTGCCAGCAGTTTCTTAGCGGGAGGGCCCAGCGGGGAGCTGTTTTTT.

The chain is built from TRBV7-2 and TRBJ2-5; D may be TRBD1 or TRBD2 (6 bases each). The CDR3 is 16 residues long. V lost 5 bases, J lost 4 bases, and 20 bases lay in between. Germline V lookup: CDR1 SGHTA, CDR2 FQGNSA. The CDR3: CASSLGPTGAAETQYF. In DNA form, the CDR3 reads TGTGCCAGCAGCCTGGGGCCCACGGGGGCTGCAGAGACCCAGTACTTC.

The chain uses TRBV7-2 and TRBJ2-5, with 13 bases fitting TRBD2. CDR3 length equals 16 residues. CDR1 and CDR2 (germline): SGHTA, FQGNSA. Trimming took 5 bases from V and 5 from J; bases not matched to a gene: 8. CDR3 in DNA: TGTGCCAGCAGCGGGGGGACTAGCGGGGTTGGGGAGACCCAGTACTTC. Amino acids: CASSGGTSGVGETQYF.

V and J are TRBV4-1 and TRBJ2-7, with D perhaps TRBD1 (6 bases). CDR3 size: 14 residues. Trimming took off 3 bases at V and 2 bases at J, with 11 bases between the two ends. CDR1 is MGHRA and CDR2 is YSYEKL in the germline V gene. CDR3 in amino acids: CASSHRTATYEQYF. CDR3 bases: TGCGCCAGCAGCCACCGGACAGCCACCTACGAGCAGTACTTC.

The J gene is TRBJ1-2, the V gene TRBV7-3; a possible D gene is TRBD1 (6 bases). In germline, CDR1 is SGHTA, CDR2 FQGTGA. V lost 5 bases and J 4 bases, leaving 14 bases between the germline ends. This CDR3 contains 14 residues. The CDR3, as DNA: TGTGCCAGCAGCCCCGGCGGGGGCGCCTATGGCTACACCTTC. It specifies CASSPGGGAYGYTF.

This chain connects TRBV6-4 to TRBJ2-1; no firm D call. Germline V gene lookup returns CDR1 MRHNA and CDR2 SNTAGT. The CDR3 runs to 15 residues. Trimming pared 2 bases from V and 0 bases from J, leaving 8 bases between. CDR3 loop: CASSDTDSSYNEQFF. The DNA of the CDR3 is TGTGCCAGCAGTGACACGGATAGCTCCTACAATGAGCAGTTCTTC.

The chain uses TRBV6-1 and TRBJ1-3; the D is unclear. V was cut by 8 bases and J by 1 base, with 18 bases left in between. CDR3 size: 16 residues. The germline gives CDR1 MNHNS, CDR2 SASEGT. The CDR3 DNA follows: TGTGCCAGCGCCAGCGGACGAGGAGGTTCTGGAAACACCATATATTTT. Residues: CASASGRGGSGNTIYF.

This clonotype was found a few times. The chain employs TRBV14 and TRBJ2-3; the D gene is possibly TRBD1 (6 bases). Germline V lookup: CDR1 SGHDN, CDR2 FVKESK. Trimming stripped 4 bases from V and 1 base from J, with 12 bases between. This CDR3 has 15 residues. The CDR3 bases are TGTGCCAGCAGCCCTAGCCGACAGGGCACAGATACGCAGTATTTT. Translating gives CASSPSRQGTDTQYF.

The gene calls are TRBV30 and TRBJ1-5; a possible D gene is TRBD1 (6 bases). Trimming stripped 2 bases from V and 4 bases from J, with 18 bases between. Germline V gene sequence: CDR1 GTSNPN, CDR2 SVGIG (reference sequence). The CDR3 totals 16 residues. The CDR3 loop reads CAWSRPQGGRNQPQHF. The CDR3 DNA sequence: TGTGCCTGGAGTCGTCCCCAAGGGGGTCGGAATCAGCCCCAGCATTTT.

Regarding this clonotype: A much larger clone differs by one base, so this may be a read error. This sequence joins TRBV3-1 and TRBJ2-5; 8 nucleotides match TRBD2. Germline CDR1 is LGHDT and CDR2 is YNNKEL (reference sequence). This CDR3 contains 18 residues. CDR3 in DNA: TGTGCCGGCAGCCCGCCGGGACTAGGAGTGGGGAGGAAAGAGACCCAGTACTTC. The encoded protein is CAGSPPGLGVGRKETQYF.

The chain has TRBV19 and TRBJ2-3; possible D gene TRBD1, 6 bases. Germline V CDR1 and CDR2: LNHDA, SQIVND (reference sequence). V lost 3 bases, J lost 5 bases, and 18 bases lay in between. CDR3 size: 16 residues. The CDR3, as DNA: TGTGCCAGTAGTATTTCTTGGTTGCAGGGGAGAGATACGCAGTATTTT. Amino acids: CASSISWLQGRDTQYF.

This clonotype has at least ten counts. The V gene is TRBV2, the J gene TRBJ2-1, with D possibly TRBD2 on 5 matching bases. V lost 5 bases and J 7 bases, leaving 15 bases between the germline ends. Germline V CDR1 and CDR2: SNHLY, FYNNEI. The CDR3 is made up of 14 amino acids. The CDR3 region is CASSHLVAKNEQFF. The CDR3 DNA reads TGTGCCAGCAGTCACCTAGTAGCGAAAAATGAGCAGTTCTTC.

This clonotype has a handful of counts. This chain connects TRBV7-6 to TRBJ2-1, with D unresolved. Germline V gives CDR1 SGHVS, CDR2 FNYEAQ. This CDR3 is built from 15 residues. Between the trimmed V and J ends, which lost 5 bases and 5 bases, there was a span of 16 bases. CDR3 bases: TGTGCCAGCAGCGCTGACCGGATTCGTAACAATGAGCAGTTCTTC. Amino acids: CASSADRIRNNEQFF. Full variable domain (outside the CDR3, taken from reference TRBV7-6 and TRBJ2-1): GAGVSQSPRYKVTKRGQDVALRCDPISGHVSLYWYRQALGQGPEFLTYFNYEAQQDKSGLPNDRFSAERPEGSISTLTIQRTEQRDSAMYRCASSADRIRNNEQFFGPGTRLTVL.

In the case of this clonotype: A much larger clone differs by one base, so this may be a read error. The chain carries TRBV27 and TRBJ1-4; D may be TRBD1 (6 bases). The germline V gene has CDR1 MNHEY and CDR2 SMNVEV (reference sequence). This CDR3 has 14 residues. CDR3 amino acids: CVSSPRTAREKLFF. For the CDR3, the DNA is TGTGTCAGCAGTCCACGGACAGCGAGAGAAAAACTGTTTTTT.

This clonotype was detected only a few times. For the CDR3, the DNA is TGCGCCAGCAGCCTCGCTGACAGCCTCATGAACACTGAAGCTTTCTTT. Translation: CASSLADSLMNTEAFF. The J gene is TRBJ1-1, the V gene TRBV4-1; perhaps TRBD1 as D (5 bases). CDR1 and CDR2 (germline): MGHRA, YSYEKL. Trimming removed 4 bases at V and 0 bases at J, with 15 bases between. The CDR3 length is 16 residues.

This clonotype was counted at least ten times. V gene TRBV5-5 combines with J gene TRBJ2-3; D remains ambiguous. The CDR3 sequence is 14 residues long. Germline CDR1 SGHKS, CDR2 YYEKEE (reference sequence). V was clipped by 4 bases and J by 10 bases, with 19 bases between them. This CDR3 is CASSPAYSRTAQYF. CDR3 coding DNA: TGTGCCAGCAGCCCTGCCTACTCCCGTACAGCGCAGTATTTT.

The sample holds a few counts of this clonotype. V and J are TRBV7-9 and TRBJ2-3, with TRBD2 as a possible D gene (6 bases). Germline V gene sequence: CDR1 SEHNR, CDR2 FQNEAQ (reference sequence). The CDR3 consists of 20 residues. Trimming cost V 6 bases and J 4 bases, with 32 bases left between them. CDR3 coding DNA: TGTGCCAGCAGTCAAGGGACCGCACTAACCGGGAGTCCTGGGGCAGATACGCAGTATTTT. Its translation: CASSQGTALTGSPGADTQYF.

This clonotype came up many times. The chain combines TRBV2 with TRBJ2-3; possibly TRBD2 for D (6 bases). This CDR3 region has 13 residues. Trimming pared 7 bases from V and 4 bases from J, leaving 12 bases between. Looked up from germline, CDR1 is SNHLY and CDR2 is FYNNEI. CDR3: CASKGGVADTQYF. The CDR3 DNA sequence: TGTGCCAGCAAAGGCGGGGTGGCAGATACGCAGTATTTT.

This clonotype was detected ten times or more. In DNA, the CDR3 is TGTGCCAGCAGTCCTCTTCCGACAGCATTATATGGCTACACCTTC. Amino acids: CASSPLPTALYGYTF. The chain combines TRBV27 with TRBJ1-2, with D perhaps matching TRBD1 (5 bases). The V and J ends lost 5 bases and 5 bases respectively, with 18 bases between them. CDR3 length: 15 residues. CDR1 is MNHEY, CDR2 SMNVEV, per germline (reference sequence).

The table lists this clonotype with many counts. V and J are TRBV18 and TRBJ2-5; possibly TRBD1 or TRBD2 for D (6 bases each). Deletions cut 3 bases from V and 5 bases from J, with 10 bases between. The CDR3 sequence is 13 residues long. In germline, CDR1 is KGHSH, CDR2 LQKENI. This CDR3 is CASSPGGVETQYF. CDR3 coding DNA: TGTGCCAGCTCACCCGGGGGCGTTGAGACCCAGTACTTC.

This clonotype was recorded a few times. The chain has TRBV25-1 and TRBJ1-5; D is uncertain. Trimming shortened V by 3 bases and J by 2 bases, and 14 bases separated the two germline ends. CDR1 MGHDK and CDR2 SYGVNS come from the germline V gene. This CDR3 spans 16 amino acids. In nucleotides, the CDR3 is TGTGCCAGCAGTGATGCCACAGACGCTGGCAATCAGCCCCAGCATTTT. Protein product: CASSDATDAGNQPQHF. Full variable domain (rest looked up from reference TRBV25-1 and TRBJ1-5): EADIYQTPRYLVIGTGKKITLECSQTMGHDKMYWYQQDPGMELHLIHYSYGVNSTEKGDLSSESTVSRIRTEHFPLTLESARPSHTSQYLCASSDATDAGNQPQHFGDGTRLSIL.

This clonotype was found many times. The chain carries TRBV6-1 and TRBJ1-2; 7 bases are a match to TRBD1. The V segment lost 6 bases and the J segment 0 bases; nucleotides outside the gene matches: 4. The V gene's germline CDR1 is MNHNS and CDR2 SASEGT. This CDR3 spans 14 amino acids. The CDR3 loop is CASRGTASNYGYTF. Written as DNA, the CDR3 is TGTGCCAGCAGAGGGACAGCCTCTAACTATGGCTACACCTTC.

The chain combines TRBV6-9 with TRBJ2-3; TRBD2 agrees at 7 bases. The CDR3 has 15 amino acids. V was clipped by 4 bases and J by 0 bases; unmatched bases: 4. Germline lookup yields CDR1 MNHGY and CDR2 SVAAGI. CDR3 sequence: CASSSTGGSTDTQYF. The CDR3 nucleotides are TGTGCCAGCAGTTCCACCGGGGGGAGCACAGATACGCAGTATTTT.